This T cell receptor beta chain was sequenced in a study of cytomegalovirus exposure and HLA in healthy donors. Findings and caveats of the study: In a later analysis, HLA-associated beta chains showed higher expansion and lower generation probabilities than comparable chains. TCR beta V segments were, for the most part, productive about 87% or about 30% of the time in an earlier analysis. One cluster of highly shared sequence variants probably arose as a sequencing artifact.

Germline CDR1 and CDR2: SEHNR and FQNEAQ (reference sequence). The CDR3 is made up of 16 amino acids. With V trimmed by 2 bases and J by 4 bases, 5 bases remained unmatched. Remarks on this clone: The antigen is not known.

PCR primers comprised 60 Vbeta and 13 Jbeta primers. This table comes from immunoSEQ multiplex PCR, and its TCRdb copy is limited to in-frame clones, with some not included. The sample consists of some 150,000 clones, 50% to 75% of them appearing once. V usage is TRBV7-9 and J usage is TRBJ2-3, with 11 bases lining up with TRBD2. Sequenced material: PBMCs. The TCR comes from a woman in her thirties or forties in good health and CMV-seronegative. CDR3 protein: CASSLTSGGVSDTQYF. The CDR3 nucleotides are TGTGCCAGCAGCTTAACTAGCGGGGGAGTCTCAGATACGCAGTATTTT.